One sample yielded the 31 T cell receptor beta chains listed below, sequenced in a study of CD8+ T cells in alopecia areata. Following extraction, RNA underwent reverse transcription to cDNA, which served as the sequencing template. Assay used: immunoSEQ multiplex PCR; TCRdb lists only in-frame clones, some missing. This table holds over 100,000 clones, almost 50% found once. Sample: CD8+ T cells sorted from blood, taken at week 0. These receptors were collected from a human donor with alopecia areata.

The chain recombines TRBV9 with TRBJ2-7, with a possible D match to TRBD1 (5 bases). Trimming cost V 2 bases and J 5 bases, with 11 bases left between them. Germline CDR1 reads SGDLS; CDR2 reads YYNGEE. The CDR3 runs to 13 residues. The CDR3 DNA reads as TGTGCCAGCAGCGTTGGGGCTTTAAACGAGCAGTACTTC. Its translation: CASSVGALNEQYF.

This sequence joins TRBV27 and TRBJ1-6, with D maybe TRBD1 (5 bases). This CDR3 spans 17 amino acids. CDR1 MNHEY and CDR2 SMNVEV come from the germline V gene (reference sequence). Trimming pared 4 bases from V and 0 bases from J, leaving 13 bases between. This chain's CDR3 is CASSSPGRSSYNSPLHF. DNA for the CDR3: TGTGCCAGCAGTTCCCCGGGGCGGAGCTCCTATAATTCACCCCTCCACTTT.

This clone was counted between two and nine times. The same CDR3 can be traced to other DNA sequences in this sample. The chain uses TRBV7-8 and TRBJ2-7; D is ambiguous. CDR1 SGHVS and CDR2 FQNEAQ come from the germline V gene. The CDR3 is 13 amino acids. V was cut by 5 bases and J by 3 bases, with 11 bases left in between. Here the CDR3 DNA reads TGTGCCAGCAGCCCTGGGCCAAACTACGAGCAGTACTTC. Protein sequence: CASSPGPNYEQYF.

This clone was detected a few times. The chain couples TRBV29-1 to TRBJ2-5, with TRBD1 identical over 7 bases. The CDR3 is 11 residues long. Germline V gives CDR1 SQVTM, CDR2 ANQGSEA. V was clipped by 1 base and J by 10 bases; unmatched bases: 3. CDR3 residues: CSVEADRVQYF. The CDR3 DNA is TGCAGCGTTGAAGCTGACAGGGTCCAGTACTTC. Full variable domain (rest looked up from reference TRBV29-1 and TRBJ2-5): SAVISQKPSRDICQRGTSLTIQCQVDSQVTMMFWYRQQPGQSLTLIATANQGSEATYESGFVIDKFPISRPNLTFSTLTVSNMSPEDSSIYLCSVEADRVQYFGPGTRLLVL.

This clone was observed a few times. Germline and junction disagree at one end, which may indicate a read error. The chain uses TRBV6-6 and TRBJ2-1, with 12 bases fitting TRBD1. Germline-derived CDR1 and CDR2 are MNHNY and SVGAGI (reference sequence). The CDR3 consists of 11 residues. The CDR3 nucleotides read TGTGCCAGCCTAGACGGGACAGGGGGCATCTTC. Amino acid sequence: CASLDGTGGIF.

This clone was seen only a few times. The chain carries TRBV5-6 and TRBJ2-1, with no clear D. The CDR3 covers 12 residues. Germline V gene data show CDR1 as SGHDT and CDR2 as YYEEEE. V shed 6 bases and J shed 8 bases, with 12 bases lying between them. DNA for the CDR3: TGTGCCAGCACCTGGGGTTCCTATGAGCAGTTCTTC. Its protein product is CASTWGSYEQFF.

This clone showed up just a few times. The V and J genes are TRBV10-2 and TRBJ1-5, with D possibly matching TRBD1 (6 bases). Germline loops: CDR1 WSHSY, CDR2 SAAADI. Trimming cost V 5 bases and J 6 bases, with 14 bases left between them. The CDR3 runs to 14 residues. This CDR3 is CASSHQGSGQPQHF. DNA for the CDR3: TGCGCCAGCAGTCACCAGGGGTCGGGTCAGCCCCAGCATTTT.

This clone was counted between two and nine times. The chain combines TRBV5-1 with TRBJ2-3; D is uncertain. V gave up 2 bases and J gave up 3 bases, with 13 bases separating them. The CDR3 covers 15 residues. Germline assignment: CDR1 SGHRS and CDR2 YFSETQ. DNA for the CDR3: TGCGCCAGCAGCTTCGAGGTCATCCCGACAGATACGCAGTATTTT. This sequence encodes CASSFEVIPTDTQYF.

The V gene is TRBV30, the J gene TRBJ1-2; D remains unclear. With 1 base removed from V and 4 bases from J, the gap between germline ends came to 7 bases. Germline CDR1 GTSNPN, CDR2 SVGIG (reference sequence). The CDR3 contains 12 residues. CDR3 sequence: CAWSATGYGYTF. For the CDR3, the DNA is TGTGCCTGGAGTGCCACGGGCTATGGCTACACCTTC.

The chain carries TRBV11-2 and TRBJ2-3; TRBD2 might be the D (6 bases). Looked up from germline, CDR1 is SGHAT and CDR2 is FQNNGV. V was clipped by 3 bases and J by 0 bases, with 7 bases between them. CDR3 size: 14 residues. CDR3 DNA: TGTGCCAGCAGCTTGGGGGGTAGCACAGATACGCAGTATTTT. It yields the protein CASSLGGSTDTQYF. The full variable domain, completed using reference TRBV11-2 and TRBJ2-3, is EAGVAQSPRYKIIEKRQSVAFWCNPISGHATLYWYQQILGQGPKLLIQFQNNGVVDDSQLPKDRFSAERLKGVDSTLKIQPAKLEDSAVYLCASSLGGSTDTQYFGPGTRLTVL.

The CDR3 DNA is TGTGCCAGTAGGGACAGGGGACGGCAGCCCCAGCATTTT. It is translated as CASRDRGRQPQHF. This rearrangement joins TRBV19 to TRBJ1-5, with 9 bases aligning to TRBD1. The J segment lost 7 bases and the V segment lost 6 bases, leaving 4 bases of the junction unmatched. Germline V gives CDR1 LNHDA, CDR2 SQIVND (reference sequence). This CDR3 comprises 13 residues.

With respect to this clone: Other DNA sequences of this sample code for an identical CDR3. The chain recombines TRBV5-6 with TRBJ2-3; D unclear. Per the germline V gene, CDR1 is SGHDT and CDR2 is YYEEEE. V was clipped by 3 bases and J by 4 bases, with 6 bases between them. The CDR3 is 12 amino acids. The CDR3 region is CASSSGPDTQYF. DNA for the CDR3: TGTGCCAGCAGCTCAGGTCCAGATACGCAGTATTTT.

The V call is TRBV5-6, the J call TRBJ2-7; D tentatively reads TRBD1 or TRBD2 (5 bases each). Trimming took 4 bases from V and 3 from J, leaving 11 bases between them. CDR3 length: 13 amino acids. Germline loops: CDR1 SGHDT, CDR2 YYEEEE. For the CDR3, the DNA is TGTGCCAGCAGCCCCGCAGGGAGCTACGAGCAGTACTTC. Translated: CASSPAGSYEQYF.

The gene calls are TRBV2 and TRBJ2-6; D might be TRBD1 (6 bases). Germline CDR1 and CDR2: SNHLY and FYNNEI. The CDR3 runs 15 residues. V lost 11 bases, J lost 0 bases, and 14 bases lay in between. The CDR3: CAGNRAGSGANVLTF. The CDR3 coding sequence is TGTGCCGGTAACAGGGCGGGCTCTGGGGCCAACGTCCTGACTTTC.

This clone was counted a few times. The rearrangement links TRBV30 to TRBJ2-1; D remains unclear. Per the germline V gene, CDR1 is GTSNPN and CDR2 is SVGIG (reference sequence). The CDR3 contains 12 residues. Trimming cost V 7 bases and J 6 bases, with 13 bases left between them. The CDR3 coding sequence is TGTGCCTCCTCTGACCGGCCCAATGAGCAGTTCTTC. Its translation is CASSDRPNEQFF.

The chain joins TRBV7-9 to TRBJ1-2, with D maybe TRBD1 (5 bases). CDR1 and CDR2 from the germline V gene are SEHNR and FQNEAQ (reference sequence). CDR3 length: 11 amino acids. The V gene lost 5 bases and the J gene lost 11 bases, with 12 bases spanning the gap. The CDR3 loop is CASSIPGEYTF. DNA of the CDR3: TGTGCCAGCAGCATACCGGGGGAATACACCTTC.

The chain recombines TRBV7-8 with TRBJ2-1, with TRBD2 matching over 9 bases. With 4 bases clipped from V and 2 bases from J, the junction kept 6 bases outside the gene matches. CDR1 SGHVS and CDR2 FQNEAQ come from the germline V gene. CDR3 length: 16 amino acids. CDR3 residues: CASSSLLAGTYNEQFF. DNA of the CDR3: TGTGCCAGCAGCTCCCTCCTAGCGGGAACCTACAATGAGCAGTTCTTC.

This clone showed up just a few times. This sequence joins TRBV19 and TRBJ1-1, with 7 bases that match TRBD1. CDR3 length: 12 amino acids. Germline values: CDR1 LNHDA, CDR2 SQIVND (reference sequence). V was clipped by 11 bases and J by 1 base; unmatched bases: 4. CDR3 sequence (DNA): TGTGCCGCTTACAGGGGGAACACTGAAGCTTTCTTT. It is translated as CAAYRGNTEAFF.

This clone was recorded a few times. The chain has TRBV6-4 and TRBJ1-1, with 7 bases lining up with TRBD1. This CDR3 has 11 residues. V dropped 9 bases and J dropped 9; count of bases not matched to a gene: 7. Germline V gene lookup returns CDR1 MRHNA and CDR2 SNTAGT. The DNA for the CDR3 is TGTGCCAGGTCTCGGGACAGCAAAGCTTTCTTT. Its protein is CARSRDSKAFF.

In DNA, the CDR3 is TGTGCCAGCAGTACGGACAACACAGATACGCAGTATTTT. The encoded protein is CASSTDNTDTQYF. The genes are TRBV6-5 and TRBJ2-3, with a tentative D call TRBD1 (5 bases). CDR3 length equals 13 residues. V dropped 5 bases and J dropped 2 bases, with 8 bases sitting between them. The germline gives CDR1 MNHEY, CDR2 SVGAGI.

The rearrangement uses TRBV13 and TRBJ1-1; D is unresolved. The germline V and J ends were trimmed by 4 bases and 2 bases, with 11 bases remaining between them. CDR1 and CDR2 from the germline V gene are PRHDT and FYEKMQ (reference sequence). The CDR3 is 14 residues long. This chain's CDR3 is CASSSGIVNTEAFF. DNA of the CDR3: TGTGCCAGCAGCTCAGGAATTGTAAACACTGAAGCTTTCTTT.

The V call is TRBV5-6, the J call TRBJ2-7; D uncertain. This CDR3 comprises 12 residues. Trimming took 6 bases from V and 2 from J, leaving 9 bases between them. Germline V lookup: CDR1 SGHDT, CDR2 YYEEEE. The CDR3 loop reads CASTWGPYEQYF. CDR3 nucleotides: TGTGCCAGCACCTGGGGTCCCTACGAGCAGTACTTC.

This clone was seen a handful of times. This rearrangement joins TRBV6-5 to TRBJ1-6, with D perhaps TRBD1 (5 bases). The germline CDR1 and CDR2 sequences are MNHEY and SVGAGI. The V gene lost 2 bases and the J gene lost 9 bases, with 11 bases spanning the gap. This CDR3 is 14 amino acids long. The CDR3 DNA reads TGTGCCAGCAGTTACGGGCAGGGTATTTCACCCCTCCACTTT. Protein sequence: CASSYGQGISPLHF.

The gene calls are TRBV4-2 and TRBJ2-5, with 10 bases fitting TRBD2. CDR3 length: 18 amino acids. Germline trimming cut 4 bases from V and 1 base from J; bases unmatched to any gene: 12. CDR1 and CDR2 (germline): LGHNA, YNFKEQ. CDR3 sequence: CASSLPRGPSGSQETQYF. Here the CDR3 DNA reads TGTGCCAGCAGCCTACCCAGGGGGCCTAGCGGGAGCCAAGAGACCCAGTACTTC.

This sequence joins TRBV5-4 and TRBJ1-2, with 8 bases lining up with TRBD1. J lost 2 bases, V lost 4 bases, and 7 bases had no gene match. Germline V CDR1 and CDR2: SGHNT, YYREEE (reference sequence). The CDR3 sequence is 15 residues long. The CDR3 spells CASSLTRTGNYGYTF. The CDR3 region has the DNA TGTGCCAGCAGCCTTACACGGACAGGGAACTATGGCTACACCTTC.

The chain combines TRBV7-8 with TRBJ2-5, with 13 bases that match TRBD2. The CDR3 is 16 residues long. Trimming at V came to 4 bases and at J to 5 bases, leaving 7 bases not matched to a gene. From germline, CDR1 is SGHVS and CDR2 FQNEAQ. CDR3 bases: TGTGCCAGCAGCTCACGACTAGCGGGGGGTGTGGAGACCCAGTACTTC. This translates into CASSSRLAGGVETQYF.

Only a few counts were recorded for this clone. The V call is TRBV5-6, the J call TRBJ1-2; 8 positions agree with TRBD1. The germline gives CDR1 SGHDT, CDR2 YYEEEE. The CDR3 length is 15 residues. Trimming removed 0 bases from V and 3 bases from J; junction bases left unmatched: 4. CDR3 sequence (DNA): TGTGCCAGCAGCTTGGAAGGGACAGGTGACTATGGCTACACCTTC. Amino acid sequence: CASSLEGTGDYGYTF.

In its sample, this clone was seen a few times. The chain combines TRBV19 with TRBJ2-5; weak D call: TRBD2 (6 bases). V was trimmed by 7 bases and J by 1 base, leaving 16 bases between them. CDR1 is LNHDA, CDR2 SQIVND, per germline (reference sequence). This CDR3 comprises 15 residues. This chain's CDR3 is CASTLAGTLQETQYF. The CDR3 bases are TGTGCCAGTACTCTGGCGGGGACCCTCCAAGAGACCCAGTACTTC.

This chain joins TRBV5-6 and TRBJ1-5, with D uncertain. V lost 3 bases and J lost 0, with 10 bases in between. The CDR3 totals 15 residues. Per germline, CDR1 SGHDT and CDR2 YYEEEE. The CDR3 spells CASSSRIHSNQPQHF. In DNA, the CDR3 is TGTGCCAGCAGCTCCAGGATTCATAGCAATCAGCCCCAGCATTTT.

The chain couples TRBV5-6 to TRBJ2-7; D perhaps matches TRBD1 (5 bases). Germline V gives CDR1 SGHDT, CDR2 YYEEEE. CDR3 length: 11 residues. Trimming stripped 3 bases from V and 6 bases from J, with 7 bases between. The CDR3 protein is CASSSTAEQYF. The DNA for the CDR3 is TGTGCCAGCAGCTCGACAGCCGAGCAGTACTTC.

The genes are TRBV4-3 and TRBJ2-7; the match to TRBD1 covers 9 bases. The CDR3 totals 14 residues. The V gene's germline CDR1 is LGHNA and CDR2 YSLEER. J was trimmed by 7 bases and V by 3 bases; bases with no gene match: 7. The CDR3 DNA is TGCGCCAGCAGCCAGGGGGGACAGGGTTGGGAGCAGTACTTC. Its translation is CASSQGGQGWEQYF.